The 12 T cell receptor beta chains below all came from one sample that was sequenced in a study of patients and donors after allogeneic stem cell transplantation. TCRdb passed the RT-PCR reads through MiXCR, listing each CDR3 protein once. The sample shows about 400,000 distinct CDR3 sequences, 16% of them seen only once. Sequenced sample: blood, either unsorted or a sorted T cell fraction (not recorded which). These receptors originate from a human donor who was either an allogeneic HSCT recipient or a stem cell or donor lymphocyte infusion donor (not recorded which). It is not recorded whose cells these are; they may come from a transplant donor.

The V and J genes are TRBV4-2 and TRBJ1-2; TRBD1 aligns across 8 bases. The J segment lost 2 bases and the V segment lost 1 base, leaving 3 bases of the junction unmatched. This CDR3 has 15 amino acids. Germline loops: CDR1 LGHNA, CDR2 YNFKEQ. CDR3 sequence: CASSQGPGGNYGYTF. The CDR3 DNA reads TGTGCCAGCAGCCAAGGTCCAGGGGGCAACTATGGCTACACCTTC.

This clonotype showed up many times. This chain uses TRBV5-1 with TRBJ2-1; 8 positions match TRBD1. Germline loops: CDR1 SGHRS, CDR2 YFSETQ. The V gene end was trimmed by 2 bases and the J gene end by 6 bases; junction bases not matched to a gene: 10. The CDR3 is made up of 16 amino acids. The CDR3 DNA sequence: TGCGCCAGCAGCTTAAGGACAGGGAGATCTTTCAATGAGCAGTTCTTC. Translation gives CASSLRTGRSFNEQFF.

This clonotype turned up a few times. The V call is TRBV6-1, the J call TRBJ2-7; D gene ambiguous. CDR1 and CDR2 (germline): MNHNS, SASEGT. The CDR3 loop spans 13 amino acids. V was cut by 6 bases and J by 4 bases, with 13 bases left in between. CDR3 DNA sequence: TGTGCCAGCAGAGGTGCCTGGGGTTACGAGCAGTACTTC. Its protein product is CASRGAWGYEQYF.

The gene calls are TRBV7-2 and TRBJ2-7; possible D gene TRBD2, 6 bases. The germline gives CDR1 SGHTA, CDR2 FQGNSA. The ends were cut back, 4 bases at V and 9 bases at J, with 13 bases in the middle. This CDR3 has 12 residues. This chain's CDR3 is CASSSPWRGQYF. The CDR3 DNA follows: TGTGCCAGCAGCTCCCCCTGGCGGGGGCAGTACTTC.

The rearrangement joins TRBV12-3 or TRBV12-4 to TRBJ1-3; unclear D gene. The CDR3 runs to 15 residues. Trimming stripped 7 bases from V and 0 bases from J, with 13 bases between. The CDR3 protein is CASNGAGSSGNTIYF. CDR3 nucleotides: TGTGCCAGCAATGGAGCGGGGAGCTCTGGAAACACCATATATTTT.

Many counts were recorded for this clonotype. J is TRBJ2-7 and V is TRBV4-1; tentatively, D is TRBD2 (6 bases). This CDR3 contains 14 residues. Trimming removed 4 bases at V and 3 bases at J, with 13 bases between. Germline CDR1 reads MGHRA; CDR2 reads YSYEKL. Here the CDR3 DNA reads TGCGCCAGCAGCCCCCGGGACTGGGGCTACGAGCAGTACTTC. This translates into CASSPRDWGYEQYF.

This clonotype turned up a few times. The chain joins TRBV9 to TRBJ1-4; the match to TRBD1 covers 11 bases. The CDR3 is 15 amino acids. Looked up from germline, CDR1 is SGDLS and CDR2 is YYNGEE. J was trimmed by 7 bases and V by 3 bases; bases with no gene match: 5. CDR3 sequence: CASSAWDRGVEKLFF. The CDR3 coding sequence is TGTGCCAGCAGCGCCTGGGACAGGGGGGTTGAAAAACTGTTTTTT.

A few counts support this clonotype. The rearrangement joins TRBV7-8 to TRBJ2-1; 8 nucleotides align to TRBD2. Germline CDR1 is SGHVS and CDR2 is FQNEAQ. The CDR3 spans 16 residues. The ends lost 7 bases at V and 6 bases at J; junction bases unmatched: 14. CDR3 sequence (DNA): TGTGCCAGCATCCGTCTGAAGACTAGCGACCCCAATGAGCAGTTCTTC. Its translation is CASIRLKTSDPNEQFF. Filled out from reference TRBV7-8 and TRBJ2-1, the complete variable domain reads GAGVSQSPRYKVAKRGQDVALRCDPISGHVSLFWYQQALGQGPEFLTYFQNEAQLDKSGLPSDRFFAERPEGSVSTLKIQRTQQEDSAVYLCASIRLKTSDPNEQFFGPGTRLTVL.

The V gene is TRBV4-2, the J gene TRBJ2-1, with 8 bases matching TRBD1. V lost 0 bases to trimming and J lost 5 bases; unmatched junction nucleotides: 3. Germline V lookup: CDR1 LGHNA, CDR2 YNFKEQ. This CDR3 comprises 15 residues. As DNA, the CDR3 is TGTGCCAGCAGCCAAGATTGGGACAGGAACAATGAGCAGTTCTTC. It translates to CASSQDWDRNNEQFF.

Concerning this clonotype itself: Compared with germline, one end of the junction differs, possibly owing to a read error. The chain combines TRBV20-1 with TRBJ2-1; possibly TRBD1 or TRBD2 for D (5 bases each). Germline CDR1 DFQATT, CDR2 SNEGSKA (reference sequence). The length of the CDR3 is 14 residues. CDR3 protein: CSARGEPDYNEQFF. DNA of the CDR3: TGCAGTGCGAGAGGGGAGCCCGACTACAATGAGCAGTTCTTC.

The sample holds a few counts of this clonotype. The rearrangement joins TRBV6-5 to TRBJ2-1, with D unresolved. V lost 5 bases to trimming and J lost 0 bases, with 11 bases between them. The length of the CDR3 is 15 residues. Germline V gene lookup returns CDR1 MNHEY and CDR2 SVGAGI. The CDR3 spells CASSNLAYSYNEQFF. The CDR3 nucleotides are TGTGCCAGCAGTAACTTAGCCTACTCCTACAATGAGCAGTTCTTC.

This clonotype was seen only a few times. The J gene is TRBJ2-4, the V gene TRBV4-2, with 10 bases fitting TRBD2. V was clipped by 0 bases and J by 5 bases; unmatched bases: 1. The V gene's germline CDR1 is LGHNA and CDR2 YNFKEQ. CDR3 length: 15 residues. In nucleotides, the CDR3 is TGTGCCAGCAGCCAAGAAGGGACTAGCGAAAACATTCAGTACTTC. Protein product: CASSQEGTSENIQYF.